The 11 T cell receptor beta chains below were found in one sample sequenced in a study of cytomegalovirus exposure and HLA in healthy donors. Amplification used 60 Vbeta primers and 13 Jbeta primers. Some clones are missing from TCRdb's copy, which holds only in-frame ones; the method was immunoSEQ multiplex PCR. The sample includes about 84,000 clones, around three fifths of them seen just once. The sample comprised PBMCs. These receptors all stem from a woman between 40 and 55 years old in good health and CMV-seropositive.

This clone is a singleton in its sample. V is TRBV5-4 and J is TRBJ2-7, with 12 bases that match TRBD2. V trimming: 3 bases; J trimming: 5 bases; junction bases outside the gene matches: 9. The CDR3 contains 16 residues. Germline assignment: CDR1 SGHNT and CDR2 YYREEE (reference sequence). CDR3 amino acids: CASSSLTSGSGHEQYF. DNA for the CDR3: TGTGCCAGCAGCTCCCTGACTAGCGGGAGCGGCCACGAGCAGTACTTC.

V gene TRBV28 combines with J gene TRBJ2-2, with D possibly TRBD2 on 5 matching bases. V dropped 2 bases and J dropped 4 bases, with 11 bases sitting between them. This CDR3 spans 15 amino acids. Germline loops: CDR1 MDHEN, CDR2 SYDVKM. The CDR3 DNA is TGTGCCAGCAGTTTAGGGCGGGTTCCCACCGGGGAGCTGTTTTTT. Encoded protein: CASSLGRVPTGELFF.

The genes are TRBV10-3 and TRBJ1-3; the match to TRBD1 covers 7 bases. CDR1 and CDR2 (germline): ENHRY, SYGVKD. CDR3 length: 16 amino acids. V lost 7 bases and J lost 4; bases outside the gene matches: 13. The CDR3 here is CAIKDMQGDAGNTIYF. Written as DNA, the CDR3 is TGTGCCATCAAAGACATGCAGGGGGACGCCGGAAACACCATATATTTT.

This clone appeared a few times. CDR3 sequence reads: CASRGTGHSYGYTF. As DNA, the CDR3 is TGTGCCAGCAGGGGAACAGGGCACTCCTATGGCTACACCTTC. J is TRBJ1-2 and V is TRBV27; a weak D match, TRBD1 (6 bases). This CDR3 has 14 amino acids. Germline V CDR1 and CDR2: MNHEY, SMNVEV (reference sequence). V shed 6 bases and J shed 4 bases, with 15 bases lying between them.

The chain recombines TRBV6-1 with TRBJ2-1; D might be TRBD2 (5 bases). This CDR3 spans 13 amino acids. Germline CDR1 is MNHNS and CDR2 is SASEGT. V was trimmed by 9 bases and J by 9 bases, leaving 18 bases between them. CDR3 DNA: TGTGCCAGTTTTGCGGGTGACCTCGGTGAGCAGTTCTTC. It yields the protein CASFAGDLGEQFF.

Here the CDR3 DNA reads TGTGCCAGCAGCTTAGCAACGACCATACGAGGAAACGAGCAGTACTTC. Its translation is CASSLATTIRGNEQYF. The genes are TRBV7-9 and TRBJ2-7; D is uncertain. Germline CDR1 is SEHNR and CDR2 is FQNEAQ (reference sequence). This CDR3 spans 16 amino acids. V was clipped by 0 bases and J by 5 bases, with 17 bases between them.

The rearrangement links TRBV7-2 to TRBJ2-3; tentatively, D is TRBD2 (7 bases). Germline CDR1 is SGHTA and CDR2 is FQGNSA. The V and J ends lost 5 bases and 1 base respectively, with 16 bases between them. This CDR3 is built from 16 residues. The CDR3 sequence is CASSTQRGGGTDTQYF. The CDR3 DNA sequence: TGTGCCAGCAGCACTCAAAGGGGGGGAGGCACAGATACGCAGTATTTT. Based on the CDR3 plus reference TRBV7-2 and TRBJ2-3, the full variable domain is GAGVSQSPSNKVTEKGKDVELRCDPISGHTALYWYRQSLGQGLEFLIYFQGNSAPDKSGLPSDRFSAERTGGSVSTLTIQRTQQEDSAVYLCASSTQRGGGTDTQYFGPGTRLTVL.

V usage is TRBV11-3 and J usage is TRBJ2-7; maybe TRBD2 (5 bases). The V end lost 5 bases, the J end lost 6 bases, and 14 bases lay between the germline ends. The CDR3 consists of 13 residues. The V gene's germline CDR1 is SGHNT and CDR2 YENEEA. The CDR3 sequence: CASSPGGWGEQYF. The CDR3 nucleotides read TGTGCCAGCAGCCCAGGAGGTTGGGGCGAGCAGTACTTC.

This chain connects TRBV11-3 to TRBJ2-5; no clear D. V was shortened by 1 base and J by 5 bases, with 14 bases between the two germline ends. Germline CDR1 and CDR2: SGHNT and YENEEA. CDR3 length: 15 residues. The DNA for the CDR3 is TGTGCCAGCAGCTTAGGGCATGCAGGTGCGGAGACCCAGTACTTC. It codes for CASSLGHAGAETQYF.

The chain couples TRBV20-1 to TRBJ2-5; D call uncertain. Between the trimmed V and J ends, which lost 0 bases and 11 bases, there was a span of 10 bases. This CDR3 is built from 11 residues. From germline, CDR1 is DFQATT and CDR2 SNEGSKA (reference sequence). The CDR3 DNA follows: TGCAGTGCTAGAGAGCGGAACGTGCAGTACTTC. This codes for CSARERNVQYF.

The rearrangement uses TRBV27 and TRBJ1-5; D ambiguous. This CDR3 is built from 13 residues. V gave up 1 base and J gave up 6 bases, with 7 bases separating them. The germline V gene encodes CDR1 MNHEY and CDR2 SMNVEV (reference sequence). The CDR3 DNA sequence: TGTGCCAGCAGTTTATTTGGGCGTCAGCCCCAGCATTTT. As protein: CASSLFGRQPQHF.